This TCR beta chain is from a study of cytomegalovirus exposure and HLA in healthy donors. On the study more broadly: Some 200 million T cells yielded roughly 100 million unique TCR beta sequences, as an earlier analysis found.

V gave up 0 bases and J gave up 3 bases, with 15 bases separating them. Germline V lookup: CDR1 GTSNPN, CDR2 SVGIG (reference sequence). The CDR3 consists of 15 residues. For this clone: Its target is unknown.

PCR primers comprised 60 Vbeta and 13 Jbeta primers. Clones were sequenced by immunoSEQ multiplex PCR, and TCRdb holds only the in-frame ones, with some missing. The profile shows about 180,000 clones, approximately 80% of them singletons. General study results and limits: Researchers reported in a later analysis that common viral pathogens appeared linked to several top clusters. Earlier analysis looked at TCR beta V segments, and most were productive about 87% or about 30% of the time. As a later analysis showed, a missense DCLRE1C variant was linked to trimming of TCR beta V- and J-genes.

The specimen sequenced was PBMCs. The V and J genes are TRBV30 and TRBJ2-7; no clear D. The TCR was taken from a woman in her twenties or thirties in good health and CMV-seronegative. The CDR3 region has the DNA TGTGCCTGGAGTGTAGCCCCCGGAGCTTACTACGAGCAGTACTTC. It translates to CAWSVAPGAYYEQYF.